This TCR beta chain was sequenced during a study of technical replicates of blood from several donors. Sequencing used immunoSEQ multiplex PCR; TCRdb keeps in-frame clones, though not all of them. The repertoire has some 80,000 clones, approximately 97% of them found once; the top ten carry around 0.28%. J was trimmed by 6 bases and V by 3 bases; bases with no gene match: 4. Germline V gives CDR1 MNHNS, CDR2 SASEGT. The CDR3 covers 14 residues. The J gene is TRBJ2-1, the V gene TRBV6-1; 8 bases agree with TRBD2. Sequences were obtained from T cells isolated from PBMCs. The sequence came from a human donor in good health. CDR3 sequence (DNA): TGTGCCAGCAGTGACTTGCGGGAGGTCAATGAGCAGTTCTTC. The encoded protein is CASSDLREVNEQFF.